This T cell receptor beta chain was found in a study of CD8 T cells in Susac syndrome. A quantity of about 0.45 to 1 ug RNA underwent reverse transcription using random hexamers. TCR beta CDR3 was amplified by immunoSEQ multiplex PCR. This amplification extended across 54 Vbeta and 13 Jbeta segments. TCRdb redid the calling of the immunoSEQ multiplex PCR reads with MiXCR, one entry per CDR3 protein. The table lists around 200,000 distinct CDR3 sequences, 92% of them singletons. This clonotype was found once. CD8+ and CD4+ T cells from blood underwent TCR beta sequencing. The CDR3 totals 13 residues. The ends were cut back, 0 bases at V and 4 bases at J, with 8 bases in the middle. Germline V gene lookup returns CDR1 GTSNPN and CDR2 SVGIG (reference sequence).

The chain combines TRBV30 with TRBJ2-3, with D unresolved. This TCR was sampled from a human donor with multiple sclerosis. Sequencing input: CD8+ T cells from PBMCs. For the CDR3, the DNA is TGTGCCTGGAGTGTGACGGCGTCAGATACGCAGTATTTT. Its translation is CAWSVTASDTQYF.